Here is one TCR beta chain with its context. This specimen belongs to a study of T cell changes during pregnancy in multiple sclerosis. Using immunoSEQ multiplex PCR, the repertoire was profiled, and TCRdb retains in-frame clones only, with some absent. Of 69,000 or so clones listed, approximately 92% were seen once; the top ten hold 2% to 2.5%. Germline V gene data show CDR1 as SGHKS and CDR2 as YYEKEE (reference sequence). V trimming: 3 bases; J trimming: 4 bases; junction bases outside the gene matches: 5. This CDR3 contains 15 residues. The sequence was collected from a female donor with multiple sclerosis, enrolled in a pregnancy study. The rearrangement links TRBV5-5 to TRBJ1-4; 8 bases match TRBD1. Sample: peripheral blood, taken before pregnancy. The CDR3 loop is CASSWGTGINEKLFF. CDR3 nucleotide sequence: TGTGCCAGCAGCTGGGGGACAGGAATTAATGAAAAACTGTTTTTT.